A single sample gave rise to the 4 T cell receptor beta chains below, sequenced in a study of blood T cell repertoires in COVID-19. Assay: immunoSEQ multiplex PCR; the TCRdb copy retains only in-frame clones and omits some. The sample records approximately 73,000 clones, more than 75% being singletons. What was sequenced was peripheral blood. The receptors were sampled from a woman between 65 and 79 years old with acute or convalescent COVID-19.

This clone occurred once. The V call is TRBV29-1, the J call TRBJ2-2; 8 nucleotides match TRBD2. Germline loops: CDR1 SQVTM, CDR2 ANQGSEA. Trimming at V came to 5 bases and at J to 0 bases, leaving 8 bases not matched to a gene. The CDR3 contains 16 residues. CDR3 coding DNA: TGCAGCGTTTCAAAACCGGGACTAGCGAACACCGGGGAGCTGTTTTTT. Translation: CSVSKPGLANTGELFF.

The chain recombines TRBV6-6 with TRBJ2-7; weak D call: TRBD1 (6 bases). This CDR3 is built from 13 residues. The V gene's germline CDR1 is MNHNY and CDR2 SVGAGI (reference sequence). V lost 8 bases to trimming and J lost 4 bases, with 15 bases between them. For the CDR3, the DNA is TGTGCCAGCCAGAGGGACCAGGGGTACGAGCAGTACTTC. It specifies CASQRDQGYEQYF.

This clone has just a few counts. CDR3 bases: TGTGCCAGCAGCTTGTTGCCGGGGGGGCAAGAGACCCAGTACTTC. Protein product: CASSLLPGGQETQYF. The chain recombines TRBV5-5 with TRBJ2-5; 8 bases are shared with TRBD2. V was clipped by 1 base and J by 2 bases; unmatched bases: 4. The CDR3 length is 15 residues. CDR1 SGHKS and CDR2 YYEKEE come from the germline V gene (reference sequence).

Here the CDR3 DNA reads TGTGCCAGCAGCTTAGCAATAAAAGAGACCCAGTACTTC. Its protein is CASSLAIKETQYF. V is TRBV7-6 and J is TRBJ2-5; D gene unclear. This CDR3 contains 13 residues. V was shortened by 0 bases and J by 3 bases, with 5 bases between the two germline ends. The germline gives CDR1 SGHVS, CDR2 FNYEAQ.